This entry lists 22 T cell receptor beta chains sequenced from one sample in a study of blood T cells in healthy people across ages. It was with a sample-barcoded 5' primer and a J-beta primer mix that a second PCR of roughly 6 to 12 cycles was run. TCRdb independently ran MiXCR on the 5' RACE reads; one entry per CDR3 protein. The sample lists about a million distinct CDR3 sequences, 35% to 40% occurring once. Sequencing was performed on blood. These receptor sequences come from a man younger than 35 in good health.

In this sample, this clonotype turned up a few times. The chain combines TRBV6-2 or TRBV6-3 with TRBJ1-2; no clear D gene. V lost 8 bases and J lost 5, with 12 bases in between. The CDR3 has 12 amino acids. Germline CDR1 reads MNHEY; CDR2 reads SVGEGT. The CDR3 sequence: CASHRVLYGYTF. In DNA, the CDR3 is TGTGCCAGCCACCGGGTACTATATGGCTACACCTTC.

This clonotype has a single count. The CDR3 DNA sequence: TGTGCCAGCAGTGAGGAGGCCCCCGACACCTTC. It encodes CASSEEAPDTF. V usage is TRBV2 and J usage is TRBJ1-2; D gene unclear. Germline V gene sequence: CDR1 SNHLY, CDR2 FYNNEI. The ends were cut back, 3 bases at V and 12 bases at J, with 11 bases in the middle. The CDR3 loop spans 11 amino acids.

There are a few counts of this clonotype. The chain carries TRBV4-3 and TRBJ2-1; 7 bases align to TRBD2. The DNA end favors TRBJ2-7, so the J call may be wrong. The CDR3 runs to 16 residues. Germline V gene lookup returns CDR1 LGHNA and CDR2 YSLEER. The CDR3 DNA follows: TGCGCCAGCAGCCAAGAACGCGGGGGAAGGTACAATGAGCAGTACTTC. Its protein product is CASSQERGGRYNEQYF.

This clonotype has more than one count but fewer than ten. CDR3 in amino acids: CASRRNRGWNQPQHF. In DNA form, the CDR3 reads TGTGCCAGCAGGCGAAACAGGGGATGGAATCAGCCCCAGCATTTT. The rearrangement uses TRBV2 and TRBJ1-5; TRBD1 matches 7 bases. The length of the CDR3 is 15 residues. Unmatched junction bases numbered 9, after V lost 6 bases and J lost 4 bases. Germline values: CDR1 SNHLY, CDR2 FYNNEI.

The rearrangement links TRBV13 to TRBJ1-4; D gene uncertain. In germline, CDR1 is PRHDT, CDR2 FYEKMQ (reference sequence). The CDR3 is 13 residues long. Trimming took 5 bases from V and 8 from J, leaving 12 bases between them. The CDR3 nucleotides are TGTGCCAGCAGCACCGGACGAGAGGAAAAACTGTTTTTT. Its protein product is CASSTGREEKLFF.

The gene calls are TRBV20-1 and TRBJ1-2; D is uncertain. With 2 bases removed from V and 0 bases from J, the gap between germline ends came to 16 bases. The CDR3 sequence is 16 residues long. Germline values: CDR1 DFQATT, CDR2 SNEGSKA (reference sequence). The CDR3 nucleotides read TGCAGTGCTAGACAGCTAACTAAATCAGCTAACTATGGCTACACCTTC. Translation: CSARQLTKSANYGYTF.

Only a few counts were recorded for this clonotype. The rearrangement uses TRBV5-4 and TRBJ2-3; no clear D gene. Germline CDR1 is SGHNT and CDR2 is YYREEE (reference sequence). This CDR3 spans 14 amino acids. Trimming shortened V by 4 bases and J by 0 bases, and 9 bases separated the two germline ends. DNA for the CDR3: TGTGCCAGCAGCCCTATGGAGAGCACAGATACGCAGTATTTT. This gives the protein CASSPMESTDTQYF. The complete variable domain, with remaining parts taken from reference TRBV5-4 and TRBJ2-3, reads ETGVTQSPTHLIKTRGQQVTLRCSSQSGHNTVSWYQQALGQGPQFIFQYYREEENGRGNFPPRFSGLQFPNYSSELNVNALELDDSALYLCASSPMESTDTQYFGPGTRLTVL.

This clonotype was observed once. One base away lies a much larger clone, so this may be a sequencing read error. CDR3 amino acids: CSAYRAQVTQYF. The DNA for the CDR3 is TGCAGTGCATACAGGGCTCAAGTGACCCAGTACTTC. The rearrangement joins TRBV20-1 to TRBJ2-5; D may be TRBD1 (6 bases). The CDR3 length is 12 residues. Per germline, CDR1 DFQATT and CDR2 SNEGSKA (reference sequence).

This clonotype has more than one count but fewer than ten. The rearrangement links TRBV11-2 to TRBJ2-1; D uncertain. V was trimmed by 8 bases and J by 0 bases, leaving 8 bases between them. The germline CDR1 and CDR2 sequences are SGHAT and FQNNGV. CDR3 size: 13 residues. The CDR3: CASPTLSYNEQFF. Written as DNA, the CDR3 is TGTGCCAGCCCTACGCTCTCCTACAATGAGCAGTTCTTC.

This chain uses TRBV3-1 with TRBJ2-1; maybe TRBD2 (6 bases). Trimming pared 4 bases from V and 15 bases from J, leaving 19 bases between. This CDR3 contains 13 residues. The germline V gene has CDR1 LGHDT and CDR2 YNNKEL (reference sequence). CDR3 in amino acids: CASSPTAGMRRFF. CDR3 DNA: TGTGCCAGCAGCCCTACCGCGGGAATGAGGCGGTTCTTC.

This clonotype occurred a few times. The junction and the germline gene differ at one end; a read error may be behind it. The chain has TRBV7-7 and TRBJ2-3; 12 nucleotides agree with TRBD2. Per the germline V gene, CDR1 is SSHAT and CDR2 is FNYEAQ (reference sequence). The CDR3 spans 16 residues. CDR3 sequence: CASSELAGGVTDTQYF. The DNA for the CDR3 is TGTGCTAGCAGCGAACTAGCGGGGGGTGTTACAGATACGCAGTATTTT. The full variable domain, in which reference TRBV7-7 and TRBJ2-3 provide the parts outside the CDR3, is GAGVSQSPRYKVTKRGQDVTLRCDPISSHATLYWYQQALGQGPEFLTYFNYEAQPDKSGLPSDRFSAERPEGSISTLTIQRTEQRDSAMYRCASSELAGGVTDTQYFGPGTRLTVL.

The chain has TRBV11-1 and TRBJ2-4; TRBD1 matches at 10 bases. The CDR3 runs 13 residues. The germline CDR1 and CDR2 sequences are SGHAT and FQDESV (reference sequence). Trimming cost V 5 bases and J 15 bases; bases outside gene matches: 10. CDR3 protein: CASSPGTGDFGYF. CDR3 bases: TGTGCCAGCAGCCCGGGGACAGGGGATTTTGGGTACTTC.

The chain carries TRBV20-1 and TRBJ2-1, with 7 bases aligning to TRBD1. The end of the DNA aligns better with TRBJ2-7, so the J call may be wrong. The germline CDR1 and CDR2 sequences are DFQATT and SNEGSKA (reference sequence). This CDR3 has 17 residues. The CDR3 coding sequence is TGCAGTGCTAGGGCCGACAGGGCCGAAAGCTCCTACAATGAGCAGTACTTC. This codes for CSARADRAESSYNEQYF.

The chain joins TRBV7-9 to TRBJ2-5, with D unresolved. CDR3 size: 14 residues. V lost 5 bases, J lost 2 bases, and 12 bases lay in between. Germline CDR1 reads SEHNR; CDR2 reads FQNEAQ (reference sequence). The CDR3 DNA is TGTGCCAGCAGCCCCCGACATATACAAGAGACCCAGTACTTC. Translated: CASSPRHIQETQYF.

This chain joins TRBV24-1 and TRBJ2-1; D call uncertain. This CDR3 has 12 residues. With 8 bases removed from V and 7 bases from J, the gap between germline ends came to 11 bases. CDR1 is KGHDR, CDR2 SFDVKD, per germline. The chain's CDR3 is CATTSPWNEQFF. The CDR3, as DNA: TGTGCCACCACCTCGCCGTGGAATGAGCAGTTCTTC.

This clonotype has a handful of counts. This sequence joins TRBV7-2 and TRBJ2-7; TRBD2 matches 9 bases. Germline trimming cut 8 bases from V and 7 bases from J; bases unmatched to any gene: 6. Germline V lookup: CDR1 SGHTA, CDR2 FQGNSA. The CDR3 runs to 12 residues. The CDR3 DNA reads TGTGCCAGCGGGACTAGCTACAATGAGCAGTACTTC. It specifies CASGTSYNEQYF.

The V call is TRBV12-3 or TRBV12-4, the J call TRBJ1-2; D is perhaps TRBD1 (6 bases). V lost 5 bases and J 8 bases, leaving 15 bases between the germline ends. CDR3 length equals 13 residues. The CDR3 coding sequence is TGTGCCAGCAGTGTCTTGGAGGGGGAAGGCTACACCTTC. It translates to CASSVLEGEGYTF.

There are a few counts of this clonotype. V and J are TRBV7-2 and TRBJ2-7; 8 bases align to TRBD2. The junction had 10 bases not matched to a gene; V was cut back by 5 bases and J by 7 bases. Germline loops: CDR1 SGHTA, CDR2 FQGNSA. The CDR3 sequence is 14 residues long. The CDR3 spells CASSASGWIDEQYF. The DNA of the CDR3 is TGTGCCAGCAGCGCTAGCGGGTGGATCGATGAGCAGTACTTC.

CDR3 in amino acids: CASSYGDSFTPLHF. The DNA for the CDR3 is TGTGCCAGCAGTTACGGGGACAGTTTTACACCCCTCCACTTT. This sequence joins TRBV6-5 and TRBJ1-6, with 7 bases fitting TRBD1. Trimming at V came to 2 bases and at J to 11 bases, leaving 6 bases not matched to a gene. This CDR3 region has 14 residues. The germline gives CDR1 MNHEY, CDR2 SVGAGI.

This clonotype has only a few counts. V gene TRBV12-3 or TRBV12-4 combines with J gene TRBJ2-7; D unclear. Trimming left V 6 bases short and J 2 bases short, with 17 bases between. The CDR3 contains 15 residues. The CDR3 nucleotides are TGTGCCAGCAGCGCCTGGAAAGGGCCCACCTACGAGCAGTACTTC. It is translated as CASSAWKGPTYEQYF.

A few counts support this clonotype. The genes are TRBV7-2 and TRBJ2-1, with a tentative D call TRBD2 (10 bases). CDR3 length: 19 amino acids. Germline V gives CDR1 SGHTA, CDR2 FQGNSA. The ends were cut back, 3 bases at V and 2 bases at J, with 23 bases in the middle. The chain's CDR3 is CASSFRRQGGLAPYNEQFF. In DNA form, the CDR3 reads TGTGCCAGCAGCTTTCGACGACAGGGGGGACTAGCGCCCTACAATGAGCAGTTCTTC.

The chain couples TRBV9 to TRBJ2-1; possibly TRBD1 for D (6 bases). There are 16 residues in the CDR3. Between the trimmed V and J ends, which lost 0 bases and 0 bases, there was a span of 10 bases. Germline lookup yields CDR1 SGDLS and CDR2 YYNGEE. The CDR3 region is CASSVVGASSYNEQFF. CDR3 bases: TGTGCCAGCAGCGTAGTGGGGGCTAGCTCCTACAATGAGCAGTTCTTC. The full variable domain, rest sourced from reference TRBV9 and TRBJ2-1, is DSGVTQTPKHLITATGQRVTLRCSPRSGDLSVYWYQQSLDQGLQFLIQYYNGEERAKGNILERFSAQQFPDLHSELNLSSLELGDSALYFCASSVVGASSYNEQFFGPGTRLTVL.